This passage covers 21 T cell receptor beta chains from one sample sequenced in a study of siplizumab effects on memory and regulatory T cells (dated by TCRdb to the late 2010s). The library was generated by the immunoSEQ multiplex PCR assay. TCRdb holds this immuneACCESS table with in-frame rearrangements only. Some clones are missing; in checked studies, unresolved V genes explain under half, and the rest has no known cause. Present in this sample are tens of thousands of clones, around 90% of which were seen just once. The ten largest account for roughly 0.23% of the sample. The sample comprised naive CD4+ T cells sorted from blood. The cell subset or site label of this sample denotes: unstimulated naive T cells. The receptors were gathered from a human donor in good health.

The chain is built from TRBV6-5 and TRBJ1-1; no firm D call. V shed 6 bases and J shed 3 bases, with 11 bases lying between them. CDR3 length: 13 residues. Germline CDR1 MNHEY, CDR2 SVGAGI. The CDR3 nucleotides read TGTGCCAGCAGGCGTGCGGCGGACACTGAAGCTTTCTTT. It translates to CASRRAADTEAFF.

The chain joins TRBV6-5 to TRBJ1-4; D unclear. The germline V and J ends were trimmed by 4 bases and 12 bases, with 12 bases remaining between them. Germline V lookup: CDR1 MNHEY, CDR2 SVGAGI. The CDR3 totals 12 residues. This CDR3 reads CASSLVGGELFF. CDR3 coding DNA: TGTGCCAGCAGTTTGGTTGGTGGAGAACTGTTTTTT.

V usage is TRBV5-1 and J usage is TRBJ2-7; D is uncertain. Germline V lookup: CDR1 SGHRS, CDR2 YFSETQ. The CDR3 is made up of 15 amino acids. V was cut by 0 bases and J by 2 bases, with 12 bases left in between. The CDR3 region is CASSLEVGSPYEQYF. CDR3 coding DNA: TGCGCCAGCAGCTTGGAGGTGGGATCCCCCTACGAGCAGTACTTC. Variable domain in full (rest from reference TRBV5-1 and TRBJ2-7): KAGVTQTPRYLIKTRGQQVTLSCSPISGHRSVSWYQQTPGQGLQFLFEYFSETQRNKGNFPGRFSGRQFSNSRSEMNVSTLELGDSALYLCASSLEVGSPYEQYFGPGTRLTVT.

The V gene is TRBV6-5, the J gene TRBJ2-1; 12 bases fit TRBD2. Unmatched junction bases numbered 4, after V lost 2 bases and J lost 8 bases. This CDR3 has 15 amino acids. CDR1 and CDR2 from the germline V gene are MNHEY and SVGAGI. CDR3: CASSYGLAGKYEQFF. Here the CDR3 DNA reads TGTGCCAGCAGTTACGGACTAGCGGGAAAATATGAGCAGTTCTTC.

The chain carries TRBV7-8 and TRBJ2-1; 8 bases map to TRBD2. This CDR3 spans 13 amino acids. The V segment lost 4 bases and the J segment 9 bases; nucleotides outside the gene matches: 5. CDR1 and CDR2 (germline): SGHVS, FQNEAQ. The DNA for the CDR3 is TGTGCCAGCAGCTGGGGACTAGAGGGTGAGCAGTTCTTC. Residues: CASSWGLEGEQFF.

The chain carries TRBV25-1 and TRBJ1-4, with a weak D call TRBD1 (5 bases). The CDR3 has 14 residues. V was trimmed by 4 bases and J by 1 base, leaving 7 bases between them. Looked up from germline, CDR1 is MGHDK and CDR2 is SYGVNS. The CDR3 sequence: CASSVTGTNEKLFF. DNA for the CDR3: TGTGCCAGCAGTGTAACAGGAACTAATGAAAAACTGTTTTTT.

This clone showed up just a few times. This rearrangement joins TRBV4-2 to TRBJ1-2, with 12 bases matching TRBD1. The CDR3 has 15 amino acids. V gave up 3 bases and J gave up 5 bases; unmatched junction bases: 4. The germline V gene has CDR1 LGHNA and CDR2 YNFKEQ. CDR3 sequence reads: CASSQGTGGAYGYTF. The CDR3 DNA reads TGTGCCAGCAGCCAGGGGACAGGGGGCGCTTATGGCTACACCTTC.

The rearrangement uses TRBV2 and TRBJ1-1, with unresolved D. CDR1 is SNHLY and CDR2 is FYNNEI in the germline V gene. The CDR3 loop spans 13 amino acids. V was shortened by 7 bases and J by 1 base, with 10 bases between the two germline ends. This CDR3 is CASNLQQNTEAFF. CDR3 bases: TGTGCCAGCAATCTACAACAGAACACTGAAGCTTTCTTT. The full variable domain, rest sourced from reference TRBV2 and TRBJ1-1, is EPEVTQTPSHQVTQMGQEVILRCVPISNHLYFYWYRQILGQKVEFLVSFYNNEISEKSEIFDDQFSVERPDGSNFTLKIRSTKLEDSAMYFCASNLQQNTEAFFGQGTRLTVV.

The chain carries TRBV9 and TRBJ2-3; D not resolved. CDR1 SGDLS and CDR2 YYNGEE come from the germline V gene. The CDR3 covers 12 residues. Between the trimmed V and J ends, which lost 0 bases and 12 bases, there was a span of 11 bases. The CDR3: CASSVVGSLQYF. CDR3 bases: TGTGCCAGCAGCGTAGTGGGTTCCCTCCAGTATTTT.

This sequence joins TRBV6-6 and TRBJ2-1; perhaps TRBD1 as D (5 bases). Germline CDR1 and CDR2: MNHNY and SVGAGI (reference sequence). V was cut by 2 bases and J by 0 bases, with 8 bases left in between. This CDR3 is 15 amino acids long. Written as DNA, the CDR3 is TGTGCCAGCAGTTACGGGGCGGTCTCCTACAATGAGCAGTTCTTC. As protein: CASSYGAVSYNEQFF.

V usage is TRBV6-5 and J usage is TRBJ1-1, with unresolved D. This CDR3 has 15 amino acids. The germline V gene has CDR1 MNHEY and CDR2 SVGAGI. Trimming stripped 6 bases from V and 5 bases from J, with 19 bases between. CDR3 DNA sequence: TGTGCCAGCAGGTCCCTGAGAGGGCGCGAGACTGAAGCTTTCTTT. Its translation: CASRSLRGRETEAFF.

The chain employs TRBV6-5 and TRBJ1-3, with D possibly TRBD1 on 6 matching bases. The CDR3 extends over 15 amino acids. Germline V gives CDR1 MNHEY, CDR2 SVGAGI. Between the trimmed V and J ends, which lost 4 bases and 0 bases, there was a span of 10 bases. CDR3: CASSSPRGSGNTIYF. In DNA, the CDR3 is TGTGCCAGCAGTTCCCCCAGGGGCTCTGGAAACACCATATATTTT.

The rearrangement uses TRBV6-5 and TRBJ2-7; 9 bases map to TRBD1. Germline V gives CDR1 MNHEY, CDR2 SVGAGI. Losses at the gene ends were 0 bases for V and 7 bases for J; bases not matched to a gene: 7. This CDR3 is built from 15 residues. The CDR3 DNA reads as TGTGCCAGCAGTTACTCGGTACAGGGGGCATTTGAGCAGTACTTC. It translates to CASSYSVQGAFEQYF.

The V call is TRBV5-1, the J call TRBJ1-2, with 8 nucleotides matching TRBD1. Per germline, CDR1 SGHRS and CDR2 YFSETQ. The CDR3 totals 20 residues. The ends lost 4 bases at V and 2 bases at J; junction bases unmatched: 22. The CDR3 region has the DNA TGCGCCAGCAGCCCCAAGTCAACTAAGGGACAGGTCGGGGAGAACTATGGCTACACCTTC. This encodes CASSPKSTKGQVGENYGYTF.

This chain connects TRBV6-4 to TRBJ2-3; D remains ambiguous. V dropped 3 bases and J dropped 2 bases, with 9 bases sitting between them. The CDR3 is 14 residues long. Per germline, CDR1 MRHNA and CDR2 SNTAGT. CDR3 in amino acids: CASSEDLVTDTQYF. CDR3 bases: TGTGCCAGCAGTGAGGACCTGGTCACAGATACGCAGTATTTT.

The V and J genes are TRBV10-1 and TRBJ1-2; TRBD1 matches 11 bases. This CDR3 has 16 residues. Looked up from germline, CDR1 is WNHNN and CDR2 is SYGVQD (reference sequence). After removal of 0 bases from V and 6 bases from J, the junction contained 6 bases not matched to a gene. CDR3 sequence reads: CASSESKGTGGHGYTF. As DNA, the CDR3 is TGCGCCAGCAGTGAGTCGAAAGGGACAGGGGGACATGGCTACACCTTC.

V and J are TRBV5-1 and TRBJ1-5, with no clear D. Germline assignment: CDR1 SGHRS and CDR2 YFSETQ. Trimming shortened V by 0 bases and J by 9 bases, and 10 bases separated the two germline ends. CDR3 length: 13 amino acids. This chain's CDR3 is CASSLVGAGPQHF. CDR3 bases: TGCGCCAGCAGCTTGGTAGGAGCGGGGCCCCAGCATTTT. Together with reference TRBV5-1 and TRBJ1-5, the CDR3 gives the full variable domain: KAGVTQTPRYLIKTRGQQVTLSCSPISGHRSVSWYQQTPGQGLQFLFEYFSETQRNKGNFPGRFSGRQFSNSRSEMNVSTLELGDSALYLCASSLVGAGPQHFGDGTRLSIL.

In this sample, this clone turned up once. The J gene is TRBJ2-1, the V gene TRBV11-3, with no clear D. CDR3 length: 13 residues. V dropped 2 bases and J dropped 6 bases, with 8 bases sitting between them. Germline CDR1 SGHNT, CDR2 YENEEA. CDR3 sequence reads: CASSLSLLNEQFF. In DNA form, the CDR3 reads TGTGCCAGCAGCTTAAGCCTACTCAATGAGCAGTTCTTC.

Details on this clone: At one of its ends the junction is not consistent with the germline gene, which may arise from a read error. The chain uses TRBV7-7 and TRBJ2-7; a possible D gene is TRBD2 (5 bases). This CDR3 comprises 13 residues. The germline CDR1 and CDR2 sequences are SSHAT and FNYEAQ (reference sequence). CDR3: CASSLVPGGEQYF. CDR3 bases: TGTGCTAGCAGCTTAGTACCCGGAGGCGAGCAGTACTTC.

The V gene is TRBV9, the J gene TRBJ2-1; 8 nucleotides align to TRBD2. With V trimmed by 1 base and J by 7 bases, 7 bases remained unmatched. CDR1 SGDLS and CDR2 YYNGEE come from the germline V gene. The CDR3 runs to 15 residues. The DNA of the CDR3 is TGTGCCAGCAGCGTATTCGGGAGGGCAGGAAATGAGCAGTTCTTC. Translating it yields CASSVFGRAGNEQFF.

This sequence joins TRBV30 and TRBJ2-7; D is unresolved. The CDR3 consists of 11 residues. V lost 1 base to trimming and J lost 7 bases, with 8 bases between them. The germline V gene has CDR1 GTSNPN and CDR2 SVGIG (reference sequence). CDR3 in amino acids: CAWSEDSEQYF. In DNA, the CDR3 is TGTGCCTGGAGTGAAGATTCGGAGCAGTACTTC. Using reference TRBV30 and TRBJ2-7 for the parts outside the CDR3, the full variable domain is SQTIHQWPATLVQPVGSPLSLECTVEGTSNPNLYWYRQAAGRGLQLLFYSVGIGQISSEVPQNLSASRPQDRQFILSSKKLLLSDSGFYLCAWSEDSEQYFGPGTRLTVT.